The subject of this entry is one T cell receptor (beta chain). Its antigen is still unknown. Purity above 95% was achieved in all sorted populations. These data are taken from a study of beta chain features in type 1 diabetes. The CDR3 is made up of 16 amino acids. With 4 bases removed from V and 1 base from J, the gap between germline ends came to 14 bases. CDR1 is SGHRS and CDR2 is YFSETQ in the germline V gene. cDNA synthesis used the whole RNA isolate, giving expressed TCRB sequences. Sequencing was performed with immunoSEQ multiplex PCR; in TCRdb, only in-frame clones are kept and a portion is missing. This table holds 15,000 to 18,000 clones, approximately 40% found once. Points from the study as a whole: Cells expressing TCR highly could be over-represented by cDNA sequencing. It was possible that PCR favored shorter templates, equally so in patients and controls.

This TCR came from a woman in her forties in good health. Sequenced input: stem cell memory CD4+ T cells from blood. The chain is built from TRBV5-1 and TRBJ2-2; maybe TRBD1 (6 bases). CDR3 DNA sequence: TGCGCCAGCAGCGTCCTGGGGGCGCGGAACACCGGGGAGCTGTTTTTT. This codes for CASSVLGARNTGELFF.